Below are 20 T cell receptor beta chains sequenced from a single sample in a study of beta chain features in type 1 diabetes. All of the isolated RNA was reverse transcribed, so expressed TCRB transcripts were sequenced. The repertoire was sequenced with immunoSEQ multiplex PCR; TCRdb's copy has only in-frame clones and lacks some. The repertoire includes some 52,000 clones, roughly two fifths of them detected once, and over 1.1% sits in the top ten. No antigen has been identified for these receptors. Study results and caveats: Significant though moderate, a shortening of TCRB CDR3s appeared in all four CD4+ subsets of Type 1 diabetes patients.

The sample was Tregs from blood. These receptors came from a man aged 30 to 45 with type 1 diabetes.

V gene TRBV5-1 combines with J gene TRBJ2-1; TRBD2 is a possible D gene (6 bases). Between the trimmed V and J ends, which lost 0 bases and 6 bases, there was a span of 13 bases. This CDR3 is built from 15 residues. CDR1 is SGHRS and CDR2 is YFSETQ in the germline V gene. The CDR3 bases are TGCGCCAGCAGCTTGGTGGGAACTAGCCTCAATGAGCAGTTCTTC. This gives the protein CASSLVGTSLNEQFF. Variable domain in full (rest from reference TRBV5-1 and TRBJ2-1): KAGVTQTPRYLIKTRGQQVTLSCSPISGHRSVSWYQQTPGQGLQFLFEYFSETQRNKGNFPGRFSGRQFSNSRSEMNVSTLELGDSALYLCASSLVGTSLNEQFFGPGTRLTVL.

V gene TRBV5-1 combines with J gene TRBJ2-1; D is perhaps TRBD2 (7 bases). V was trimmed by 7 bases and J by 0 bases, leaving 14 bases between them. This CDR3 has 15 residues. The germline V gene encodes CDR1 SGHRS and CDR2 YFSETQ. CDR3 nucleotides: TGCGCCAGCCAGACGGGGGGCTTCTCCTACAATGAGCAGTTCTTC. The encoded protein is CASQTGGFSYNEQFF.

The chain joins TRBV28 to TRBJ2-7; no definite D call. Germline V gene sequence: CDR1 MDHEN, CDR2 SYDVKM. This CDR3 is 12 amino acids long. Trimming removed 5 bases at V and 6 bases at J, with 11 bases between. This CDR3 reads CASSTSQVEQYF. CDR3 nucleotides: TGTGCCAGCAGTACATCCCAAGTCGAGCAGTACTTC. The full variable domain, completed using reference TRBV28 and TRBJ2-7, is DVKVTQSSRYLVKRTGEKVFLECVQDMDHENMFWYRQDPGLGLRLIYFSYDVKMKEKGDIPEGYSVSREKKERFSLILESASTNQTSMYLCASSTSQVEQYFGPGTRLTVT.

This clone was seen only a few times. The rearrangement uses TRBV29-1 and TRBJ2-7; D not certain. CDR3 length: 14 amino acids. Trimming stripped 6 bases from V and 2 bases from J, with 17 bases between. CDR1 and CDR2 from the germline V gene are SQVTM and ANQGSEA. The CDR3 nucleotides read TGCAGCGTCCAAGGCGGCGTCGAGGCCTACGAGCAGTACTTC. Translation gives CSVQGGVEAYEQYF.

This clone was counted only a few times. In the same sample, other DNA sequences code for this CDR3. The chain's CDR3 is CASSAGTSGGNEQFF. The CDR3 DNA reads as TGCGCCAGCAGCGCCGGGACTAGCGGGGGGAATGAGCAGTTCTTC. This chain joins TRBV5-1 and TRBJ2-1; TRBD2 agrees at 15 bases. V shed 4 bases and J 7 bases; nucleotides not matched to a gene: 3. Germline CDR1 reads SGHRS; CDR2 reads YFSETQ. The CDR3 is 15 amino acids.

The chain couples TRBV4-3 to TRBJ1-2; a possible D gene is TRBD1 (6 bases). The ends were cut back, 0 bases at V and 4 bases at J, with 12 bases in the middle. Germline values: CDR1 LGHNA, CDR2 YSLEER. The CDR3 consists of 15 residues. This chain's CDR3 is CASSQEGQTSYGYTF. As DNA, the CDR3 is TGCGCCAGCAGCCAAGAAGGACAGACGAGCTATGGCTACACCTTC.

There are a few counts of this clone. The chain has TRBV18 and TRBJ2-1, with D possibly TRBD2 on 6 matching bases. The V and J ends lost 0 bases and 2 bases respectively, with 14 bases between them. Germline loops: CDR1 KGHSH, CDR2 LQKENI. The CDR3 totals 17 residues. CDR3: CASSPPGSVAAYNEQFF. The CDR3 bases are TGTGCCAGCTCACCACCCGGATCCGTAGCGGCCTACAATGAGCAGTTCTTC.

Details on this clone: A read error may produce the germline difference seen at one junction end. V is TRBV2 and J is TRBJ1-5; D gene unclear. Germline V gives CDR1 SNHLY, CDR2 FYNNEI. The CDR3 spans 15 residues. The CDR3 protein is CASREGQYSNQPQHF. The CDR3 DNA sequence: TGTGCCAGCAGGGAAGGCCAGTATAGCAATCAGCCCCAGCATTTT.

The V call is TRBV6-1, the J call TRBJ1-4; D is perhaps TRBD1 (6 bases). This CDR3 is built from 16 residues. The germline gives CDR1 MNHNS, CDR2 SASEGT. Trimming cost V 3 bases and J 10 bases, with 21 bases left between them. In nucleotides, the CDR3 is TGTGCCAGCAGTGATGTTCGTGTCAGGGGAGGGGGAAAACTGTTTTTT. This encodes CASSDVRVRGGGKLFF.

By sample fraction, this clone is medium-sized (0.01 to 0.1%). The V call is TRBV19, the J call TRBJ2-1, with 16 bases matching TRBD2. The germline CDR1 and CDR2 sequences are LNHDA and SQIVND (reference sequence). J lost 5 bases, V lost 1 base, and 17 bases had no gene match. This CDR3 is 22 amino acids long. This chain's CDR3 is CASSIVGTSGRARLRPNNEQFF. The CDR3 DNA is TGTGCCAGTAGTATAGTCGGGACTAGCGGGAGGGCCAGGTTAAGGCCCAACAATGAGCAGTTCTTC.

This sequence joins TRBV7-2 and TRBJ2-5; TRBD2 matches 9 bases. The V gene's germline CDR1 is SGHTA and CDR2 FQGNSA. This CDR3 spans 14 amino acids. The trim removed 5 bases at V and 3 bases at J, leaving 4 bases unmatched. CDR3 sequence reads: CASSPSGVKETQYF. The CDR3 DNA reads as TGTGCCAGCAGCCCTAGCGGGGTAAAAGAGACCCAGTACTTC. The entire variable domain, with the rest obtained from reference TRBV7-2 and TRBJ2-5, is as follows: GAGVSQSPSNKVTEKGKDVELRCDPISGHTALYWYRQSLGQGLEFLIYFQGNSAPDKSGLPSDRFSAERTGGSVSTLTIQRTQQEDSAVYLCASSPSGVKETQYFGPGTRLLVL.

J is TRBJ2-7 and V is TRBV19; unclear D gene. The V gene's germline CDR1 is LNHDA and CDR2 SQIVND (reference sequence). This CDR3 has 14 residues. V shed 2 bases and J shed 2 bases, with 10 bases lying between them. The CDR3 region has the DNA TGTGCCAGTAGTATACAAGTTGGCCCCTACGAGCAGTACTTC. Translation: CASSIQVGPYEQYF.

This clone was counted between two and nine times. The V gene is TRBV7-2, the J gene TRBJ2-3; no definite D call. Germline loops: CDR1 SGHTA, CDR2 FQGNSA. There are 14 residues in the CDR3. Trimming removed 3 bases at V and 1 base at J, with 8 bases between. The DNA for the CDR3 is TGTGCCAGCAGCTTCCCTGGGCGCACAGATACGCAGTATTTT. The encoded protein is CASSFPGRTDTQYF.

The table lists this clone with a count of one. Other nucleotide sequences in the sample specify the same CDR3. This chain uses TRBV5-1 with TRBJ2-2; TRBD1 might be the D (5 bases). The CDR3 sequence is 14 residues long. V was cut by 3 bases and J by 1 base, with 7 bases left in between. Germline V gene lookup returns CDR1 SGHRS and CDR2 YFSETQ. The CDR3 protein is CASSSTGNTGELFF. The CDR3 DNA reads TGCGCCAGCAGCTCAACAGGGAACACCGGGGAGCTGTTTTTT.

The chain carries TRBV7-2 and TRBJ1-4; no firm D call. Germline V gene sequence: CDR1 SGHTA, CDR2 FQGNSA. V was cut by 1 base and J by 7 bases, with 7 bases left in between. The CDR3 spans 13 residues. This CDR3 reads CASSLDTGEKLFF. CDR3 DNA: TGTGCCAGCAGCTTAGATACCGGTGAAAAACTGTTTTTT. Based on the CDR3 plus reference TRBV7-2 and TRBJ1-4, the full variable domain is GAGVSQSPSNKVTEKGKDVELRCDPISGHTALYWYRQSLGQGLEFLIYFQGNSAPDKSGLPSDRFSAERTGGSVSTLTIQRTQQEDSAVYLCASSLDTGEKLFFGSGTQLSVL.

There are many counts of this clone. The chain joins TRBV28 to TRBJ2-5; D might be TRBD1 (5 bases). CDR1 and CDR2 from the germline V gene are MDHEN and SYDVKM. V was clipped by 3 bases and J by 4 bases, with 12 bases between them. The CDR3 is made up of 14 amino acids. The DNA for the CDR3 is TGTGCCAGCAGTTTCGACAGAAGCCCAGAGACCCAGTACTTC. This codes for CASSFDRSPETQYF.

This clone was picked up a small number of times. V and J are TRBV5-1 and TRBJ1-4; unclear D gene. The CDR3 sequence is 14 residues long. Per the germline V gene, CDR1 is SGHRS and CDR2 is YFSETQ. V was trimmed by 4 bases and J by 5 bases, leaving 12 bases between them. The CDR3 reads CASSPRRGNEKLFF. The CDR3 DNA follows: TGCGCCAGCAGCCCGCGGCGCGGAAATGAAAAACTGTTTTTT.

The chain carries TRBV29-1 and TRBJ1-1; the D gene is possibly TRBD1 (5 bases). Germline values: CDR1 SQVTM, CDR2 ANQGSEA. This CDR3 is 12 amino acids long. Trimming left V 6 bases short and J 1 base short, with 9 bases between. The CDR3 sequence is CSVADRNTEAFF. The CDR3 region has the DNA TGCAGCGTGGCTGACAGGAACACTGAAGCTTTCTTT.

The chain is built from TRBV6-1 and TRBJ1-3; D uncertain. The CDR3 extends over 17 amino acids. Trimming cost V 5 bases and J 1 base, with 18 bases left between them. Germline V gene lookup returns CDR1 MNHNS and CDR2 SASEGT. CDR3 region: CASSKVGPAGSGNTIYF. The CDR3 DNA reads as TGTGCCAGCAGTAAAGTAGGGCCAGCGGGTTCTGGAAACACCATATATTTT.

The V and J genes are TRBV6-5 and TRBJ2-5, with 7 bases lining up with TRBD1. The CDR3 runs to 14 residues. Germline-derived CDR1 and CDR2 are MNHEY and SVGAGI. The V gene end was trimmed by 6 bases and the J gene end by 5 bases; junction bases not matched to a gene: 9. The CDR3 protein is CASSTQGRGETQYF. CDR3 nucleotide sequence: TGTGCCAGCAGCACACAGGGGCGCGGGGAGACCCAGTACTTC.